Sequencing of this T cell receptor beta chain was carried out in a study of T cells in Graves' hyperthyroidism and ophthalmopathy (dated by TCRdb to about 2019). Study-wide context: Peripheral blood samples were taken at initial diagnosis, before any treatment was given. To identify TCR V-J signatures that set the groups apart, the researchers used a discovery cohort of 90 to 100 patients, made up of some 41 with Graves' ophthalmopathy and about 60 with stable Graves' hyperthyroidism. Prospective prediction of ophthalmopathy was tested in an independent validation cohort consisting of fewer than 20 hyperthyroidism patients and approximately 16 patients who later progressed to ophthalmopathy. The 95 to 100 discovery patients were randomly split 7:3 into training and test sets. In addition, the study compared T-cell repertoires in thyroid tissue and in blood from roughly 6 Graves' hyperthyroidism patients. Following sampling, methimazole starting at 30 mg daily was given to hyperthyroidism patients, and high-dose intravenous methylprednisolone was given to ophthalmopathy patients. According to the paper, TCR Vbeta CDR3 sequencing was carried out on 135 peripheral blood samples, which came from around 43 ophthalmopathy, some 73 hyperthyroidism and roughly 17 progressor patients.

The TCR beta CDR3 regions were amplified from RNA transcripts. The TCR CDR3 was subjected to a first round of RT-PCR using the HTBI primer set and the Qiagen OneStep RT-PCR kit. The libraries were constructed in a second round of multiplex PCR and then size-selected and purified. Sequencing of the libraries was done on an Illumina HiSeq2000 using paired-end 100 bp reads. The original pipeline was this. SOAPnuke was used to process the raw data, with reads discarded if the reads contained adapters or uncalled bases, had a mean Phred below 15, or lacked an exact constant-primer or identifier match. High-quality paired reads were merged with COPE v1.2.5, and unique nucleotide sequences were defined as clonotypes. MiTCR v1.1 was used to align clonotypes to the IMGT TRBV, TRBD and TRBJ reference segments. Analysis was restricted to V-J combinations with a frequency above 0.0001, which covered roughly 99% of repertoires. The TCS score was defined as the ratio of F50 (clonal expansion) to E x V (chaos), calculated using BLOSUM62-based TCRdist between CDR3 peptides within each V-J. Welch's t-statistics and random forest reduced roughly 540 V-J features to 13, which were used in a naive Bayes classifier (R e1071). Starting from the raw public reads, TCRdb applied fastp trimming at Q25, assembled clones with MiXCR and retained in-frame beta chains. Rows are combined by CDR3 protein, so each entry shows the most common genes and DNA. The V and J calls, along with clone size, are taken from TCRdb and not from the paper's own processing. In this sample the table shows hundreds of thousands of distinct CDR3 sequences, roughly 13% of which occur a single time. About 9.1% of the sample goes to the ten largest clones.

Stable Graves' hyperthyroidism was defined as the absence of progression to ophthalmopathy over 18 months of follow-up. Hyperthyroidism patients were aged 18 to 65 years and newly diagnosed, with disease duration of less than 2 months. Any patient with an uncontrolled infection, another autoimmune disease, pregnancy or lactation was excluded. Clinical symptoms, serum thyroxine and TRAb, thyroid ultrasound, and orbital computed tomography formed the basis for the diagnoses. Ficoll-Paque density gradient centrifugation was used to isolate PBMCs from approximately 10 ml of fresh peripheral blood. Total RNA was extracted using Trizol reagent, and RNA quality was assessed on an Agilent 2100 Bioanalyzer. The sample holds a few counts of this clonotype. The antigen it binds to is not known. Per-base qualities were not stored, and no clone one base away is much larger. The investigation overall reported the following: In validation, the model predicted progression to ophthalmopathy a median of about 6 months before onset, with approximately 68% sensitivity and 72.22% specificity. Sample size was not statistically predetermined, and blinding of investigators to group allocation was not performed. Most expanded thyroid clonotypes (frequency above 0.001) were also detected in blood, a finding suggesting that blood repertoires may reflect thyroid immune responses. In cross-validation, a model built on a 13 V-J signature told ophthalmopathy apart from stable hyperthyroidism with less than 90% sensitivity and around 81% specificity, and in testing the same model reached 80%/75%.

Specimen: blood. The receptor was derived from a woman younger than 30 with Graves' hyperthyroidism.

Read as DNA, the sequence is TGTGCCAGTAGTAACTTAGCGGGGGGCTTCGAGACCCAGTACTTC. This is translated as CASSNLAGGFETQYF. The chain was built from TRBV19 and TRBJ2-5, with 10 bases matching TRBD2. CDR1 LNHDA and CDR2 SQIVND are derived from the germline V gene (reference sequence). The CDR3, from cysteine to phenylalanine, totals 15 residues. Solely the CDR3 DNA is kept, with 45 bases framed from the first base. Relative to germline, V is missing 4 bases and J is missing 5 bases, with 7 bases of the junction outside any gene match.